One sample yielded the 27 T cell receptor beta chains listed below, sequenced in a study of blood T cell repertoires in COVID-19. Method: immunoSEQ multiplex PCR; TCRdb's copy keeps in-frame clones and lacks some. The sample carries under 200,000 clones, about 88% recorded once. Sequencing was done on a sample of peripheral blood. Receptors originate from a man aged 65 to 79 with active or convalescent COVID-19.

The CDR3 reads CASSLGQMYNEQFF. CDR3 sequence (DNA): TGTGCCAGCAGCTTGGGACAGATGTACAATGAGCAGTTCTTC. V is TRBV9 and J is TRBJ2-1, with 7 positions matching TRBD1. The CDR3 is made up of 14 amino acids. V shed 4 bases, J shed 4 bases, and the junction held 5 bases outside the gene matches. Germline lookup yields CDR1 SGDLS and CDR2 YYNGEE.

V usage is TRBV18 and J usage is TRBJ1-1, with D unresolved. Germline-derived CDR1 and CDR2 are KGHSH and LQKENI. The CDR3 has 13 residues. V shed 2 bases and J shed 8 bases, with 12 bases lying between them. Written as DNA, the CDR3 is TGTGCCAGCTCACCAGGGCGTACAATCGAAGCTTTCTTT. It is translated as CASSPGRTIEAFF. Complete variable domain (other parts from reference TRBV18 and TRBJ1-1): NAGVMQNPRHLVRRRGQEARLRCSPMKGHSHVYWYRQLPEEGLKFMVYLQKENIIDESGMPKERFSAEFPKEGPSILRIQQVVRGDSAAYFCASSPGRTIEAFFGQGTRLTVV.

The genes are TRBV11-2 and TRBJ1-1; D unclear. The germline V gene encodes CDR1 SGHAT and CDR2 FQNNGV. With 7 bases removed from V and 4 bases from J, the gap between germline ends came to 13 bases. This CDR3 contains 13 residues. The CDR3 DNA follows: TGTGCCAGCACAAGGACGGGGAGCACTGAAGCTTTCTTT. Protein sequence: CASTRTGSTEAFF. The variable domain in full, with the rest retrieved from reference TRBV11-2 and TRBJ1-1, is EAGVAQSPRYKIIEKRQSVAFWCNPISGHATLYWYQQILGQGPKLLIQFQNNGVVDDSQLPKDRFSAERLKGVDSTLKIQPAKLEDSAVYLCASTRTGSTEAFFGQGTRLTVV.

The chain joins TRBV5-4 to TRBJ2-2, with D maybe TRBD1 (5 bases). This CDR3 has 15 amino acids. With 3 bases removed from V and 2 bases from J, the gap between germline ends came to 11 bases. From germline, CDR1 is SGHNT and CDR2 YYREEE (reference sequence). The CDR3 is CASSSQGLNTGELFF. In DNA, the CDR3 is TGTGCCAGCAGCTCCCAGGGTTTAAACACCGGGGAGCTGTTTTTT. Combining the CDR3 with reference TRBV5-4 and TRBJ2-2 gives the whole variable domain ETGVTQSPTHLIKTRGQQVTLRCSSQSGHNTVSWYQQALGQGPQFIFQYYREEENGRGNFPPRFSGLQFPNYSSELNVNALELDDSALYLCASSSQGLNTGELFFGEGSRLTVL.

This chain links TRBV18 with TRBJ2-3; TRBD1 aligns across 8 bases. There are 16 residues in the CDR3. Germline CDR1 reads KGHSH; CDR2 reads LQKENI. V gave up 5 bases and J gave up 2 bases; unmatched junction bases: 9. CDR3 sequence reads: CASSARTGINTDTQYF. The CDR3 nucleotides read TGTGCCAGCTCAGCCCGGACAGGGATTAACACAGATACGCAGTATTTT. The full variable domain, in which reference TRBV18 and TRBJ2-3 provide the parts outside the CDR3, is NAGVMQNPRHLVRRRGQEARLRCSPMKGHSHVYWYRQLPEEGLKFMVYLQKENIIDESGMPKERFSAEFPKEGPSILRIQQVVRGDSAAYFCASSARTGINTDTQYFGPGTRLTVL.

This chain joins TRBV18 and TRBJ2-5; D is perhaps TRBD2 (5 bases). Germline V gene data show CDR1 as KGHSH and CDR2 as LQKENI. The V gene lost 3 bases and the J gene lost 2 bases, with 13 bases spanning the gap. The CDR3 contains 15 residues. As DNA, the CDR3 is TGTGCCAGCTCACCGTTCGGGGAACTACAAGAGACCCAGTACTTC. This translates into CASSPFGELQETQYF. The variable domain in full, completed from reference TRBV18 and TRBJ2-5, reads NAGVMQNPRHLVRRRGQEARLRCSPMKGHSHVYWYRQLPEEGLKFMVYLQKENIIDESGMPKERFSAEFPKEGPSILRIQQVVRGDSAAYFCASSPFGELQETQYFGPGTRLLVL.

The chain is built from TRBV7-9 and TRBJ2-3; 12 bases align to TRBD2. The J segment lost 6 bases and the V segment lost 5 bases, leaving 6 bases of the junction unmatched. This CDR3 region has 15 residues. The germline V gene has CDR1 SEHNR and CDR2 FQNEAQ (reference sequence). The CDR3 DNA follows: TGTGCCAGCAGCCTGACTAGCGGGAGTGGGGATACGCAGTATTTT. It encodes CASSLTSGSGDTQYF.

The V gene is TRBV11-2, the J gene TRBJ1-4; D remains ambiguous. CDR3 size: 14 residues. V shed 2 bases and J shed 8 bases, with 12 bases lying between them. Germline V gives CDR1 SGHAT, CDR2 FQNNGV. CDR3 region: CASSLSISGEKLFF. The DNA of the CDR3 is TGTGCCAGCAGCTTAAGTATCTCGGGGGAAAAACTGTTTTTT.

The rearrangement uses TRBV5-1 and TRBJ2-3; maybe TRBD1 (6 bases). V lost 0 bases and J lost 3, with 14 bases in between. Per germline, CDR1 SGHRS and CDR2 YFSETQ. This CDR3 has 16 amino acids. The CDR3 DNA is TGCGCCAGCAGCTTGGTAGGGGGTGAGCGGACAGATACGCAGTATTTT. The encoded protein is CASSLVGGERTDTQYF.

The V call is TRBV2, the J call TRBJ1-3, with 7 bases lining up with TRBD1. Germline values: CDR1 SNHLY, CDR2 FYNNEI. This CDR3 is 14 amino acids long. Trimming cost V 8 bases and J 2 bases; bases outside gene matches: 6. The CDR3 protein is CASDRAIPGNTIYF. In nucleotides, the CDR3 is TGTGCCAGCGACAGGGCAATTCCTGGAAACACCATATATTTT.

The chain employs TRBV2 and TRBJ1-4, with 7 bases fitting TRBD1. The germline gives CDR1 SNHLY, CDR2 FYNNEI. V dropped 6 bases and J dropped 5; count of bases not matched to a gene: 9. There are 15 residues in the CDR3. CDR3 in amino acids: CASRVTGTDNEKLFF. In DNA, the CDR3 is TGTGCCAGCAGGGTAACCGGGACAGACAATGAAAAACTGTTTTTT.

The sample holds one count of this clone. The genes are TRBV15 and TRBJ1-4; 8 bases fit TRBD1. V was clipped by 5 bases and J by 8 bases; unmatched bases: 7. This CDR3 is 14 amino acids long. Germline CDR1 reads LNHNV; CDR2 reads YYDKDF (reference sequence). CDR3 nucleotide sequence: TGTGCCACCAGCCCCGGACAGGGAAGAGAAAAACTGTTTTTT. Translated, it gives CATSPGQGREKLFF.

The chain is built from TRBV4-3 and TRBJ1-5; D possibly corresponds to TRBD1 (6 bases). The CDR3 is 15 amino acids. The germline V gene encodes CDR1 LGHNA and CDR2 YSLEER. Trimming cost V 0 bases and J 4 bases, with 10 bases left between them. CDR3: CASSQEVQGNQPQHF. The CDR3 nucleotides are TGCGCCAGCAGCCAAGAAGTGCAGGGGAATCAGCCCCAGCATTTT.

V is TRBV7-9 and J is TRBJ2-1; no clear D gene. V gave up 2 bases and J gave up 2 bases, with 10 bases separating them. The CDR3 covers 15 residues. The germline CDR1 and CDR2 sequences are SEHNR and FQNEAQ (reference sequence). For the CDR3, the DNA is TGTGCCAGCAGCTTATCACAGTTACCCTACAATGAGCAGTTCTTC. Translating it yields CASSLSQLPYNEQFF.

This chain uses TRBV28 with TRBJ2-7; a possible D gene is TRBD2 (6 bases). CDR1 is MDHEN, CDR2 SYDVKM, per germline. V was clipped by 3 bases and J by 7 bases, with 19 bases between them. This CDR3 region has 15 residues. The CDR3 reads CASSFARTSRFEQYF. CDR3 DNA sequence: TGTGCCAGCAGTTTTGCCCGAACTAGCCGATTTGAGCAGTACTTC.

The gene calls are TRBV29-1 and TRBJ2-2; D gene ambiguous. The CDR3 has 13 amino acids. V shed 6 bases and J shed 5 bases, with 13 bases lying between them. CDR1 and CDR2 (germline): SQVTM, ANQGSEA. In DNA form, the CDR3 reads TGCAGCGTCGGTCAAGCAGCGACCGGGGAGCTGTTTTTT. This sequence encodes CSVGQAATGELFF.

V usage is TRBV27 and J usage is TRBJ2-2; D is uncertain. Trimming took 7 bases from V and 7 from J, leaving 7 bases between them. Germline V lookup: CDR1 MNHEY, CDR2 SMNVEV (reference sequence). The CDR3 is made up of 11 amino acids. CDR3 amino acids: CASKKSGELFF. The CDR3 coding sequence is TGTGCCAGCAAAAAGAGCGGGGAGCTGTTTTTT.

The chain employs TRBV9 and TRBJ2-1; D unclear. Germline V gene lookup returns CDR1 SGDLS and CDR2 YYNGEE. Trimming removed 0 bases at V and 4 bases at J, with 14 bases between. The CDR3 consists of 16 residues. CDR3 region: CASSVDSQLLYNEQFF. As DNA, the CDR3 is TGTGCCAGCAGCGTAGACAGCCAGCTATTATACAATGAGCAGTTCTTC.

The chain uses TRBV5-1 and TRBJ2-7; the match to TRBD2 covers 13 bases. This CDR3 is 14 amino acids long. V was clipped by 3 bases and J by 6 bases; unmatched bases: 3. The germline gives CDR1 SGHRS, CDR2 YFSETQ. CDR3 in DNA: TGCGCCAGCAGCTCAAGGACTAGCGGGAGCGAGCAGTACTTC. Translating it yields CASSSRTSGSEQYF.

This chain joins TRBV28 and TRBJ1-2; no reliable D call. CDR3 length: 13 amino acids. Trimming left V 6 bases short and J 7 bases short, with 15 bases between. The germline gives CDR1 MDHEN, CDR2 SYDVKM. The CDR3 spells CASRPPGVSGYTF. In nucleotides, the CDR3 is TGTGCCAGCAGGCCACCGGGAGTAAGTGGCTACACCTTC.

This clone has just a few counts. The genes are TRBV4-1 and TRBJ1-6; D may be TRBD1 (5 bases). V lost 6 bases to trimming and J lost 10 bases, with 10 bases between them. Per germline, CDR1 MGHRA and CDR2 YSYEKL. This CDR3 has 12 residues. CDR3 protein: CASRTVGSPLHF. CDR3 nucleotide sequence: TGCGCCAGCAGGACAGTTGGGTCACCCCTCCACTTT.

The V call is TRBV11-2, the J call TRBJ2-3, with 8 bases that match TRBD1. CDR1 and CDR2 (germline): SGHAT, FQNNGV. Trimming took 1 base from V and 2 from J; bases not matched to a gene: 5. The CDR3 sequence is 16 residues long. The CDR3 here is CASSLAGGRITDTQYF. The CDR3 nucleotides are TGTGCCAGCAGCTTAGCAGGGGGCAGGATCACAGATACGCAGTATTTT.

This clone was recorded once. V is TRBV19 and J is TRBJ2-5; TRBD2 aligns across 7 bases. The length of the CDR3 is 14 residues. Germline V gives CDR1 LNHDA, CDR2 SQIVND (reference sequence). The trim removed 5 bases at V and 5 bases at J, leaving 8 bases unmatched. This CDR3 reads CASSPRGGQETQYF. The CDR3 nucleotides are TGTGCCAGTAGTCCCCGGGGAGGGCAGGAGACCCAGTACTTC. The whole variable domain, remainder taken from reference TRBV19 and TRBJ2-5, is DGGITQSPKYLFRKEGQNVTLSCEQNLNHDAMYWYRQDPGQGLRLIYYSQIVNDFQKGDIAEGYSVSREKKESFPLTVTSAQKNPTAFYLCASSPRGGQETQYFGPGTRLLVL.

The rearrangement joins TRBV28 to TRBJ1-2; no reliable D call. V lost 6 bases, J lost 5 bases, and 4 bases lay in between. The CDR3 runs to 10 residues. Germline lookup yields CDR1 MDHEN and CDR2 SYDVKM. The DNA of the CDR3 is TGTGCCAGCAGACGGTATGGCTACACCTTC. Its translation: CASRRYGYTF.

The V gene is TRBV9, the J gene TRBJ1-4; TRBD1 might be the D (5 bases). This CDR3 spans 15 amino acids. The germline gives CDR1 SGDLS, CDR2 YYNGEE. The ends were cut back, 0 bases at V and 8 bases at J, with 14 bases in the middle. In nucleotides, the CDR3 is TGTGCCAGCAGCGTAGGCTCAGGGTTTAAAGAAAAACTGTTTTTT. Amino acids: CASSVGSGFKEKLFF.

V usage is TRBV24-1 and J usage is TRBJ2-1; no clear D gene. V lost 2 bases to trimming and J lost 0 bases, with 7 bases between them. Germline V gene lookup returns CDR1 KGHDR and CDR2 SFDVKD. CDR3 length: 15 amino acids. The DNA for the CDR3 is TGTGCCACCAGTGATTCAGGAAGCTCCTACAATGAGCAGTTCTTC. It yields the protein CATSDSGSSYNEQFF.

The V and J genes are TRBV5-6 and TRBJ1-4; maybe TRBD1 (6 bases). Trimming stripped 3 bases from V and 5 bases from J, with 11 bases between. The CDR3 covers 14 residues. The germline V gene has CDR1 SGHDT and CDR2 YYEEEE. Here the CDR3 DNA reads TGTGCCAGCAGCTCACAGGGAGTGAATGAAAAACTGTTTTTT. Protein: CASSSQGVNEKLFF.